The entry below describes one TCR beta chain. Clones were read by immunoSEQ multiplex PCR, and TCRdb kept only the in-frame ones, dropping some. This repertoire shows 50,000 to 85,000 clones, roughly 75% found once; its top ten account for more than 9.5%. The sample originates from a study of blood T cell repertoires in COVID-19. Study as a whole: Researchers got acute and convalescent COVID-19 samples from the United States, Italy and Spain.

The clonotype comes from a human donor in a cohort sampled during active COVID-19. Source material: peripheral blood.

Here the CDR3 DNA reads TGTGCCAGCAGTTACCTTCCAGGGCGCTCCTACAATGAGCAGTTCTTC. It translates to CASSYLPGRSYNEQFF. The V gene is TRBV6-2 or TRBV6-3, the J gene TRBJ2-1, with a tentative D call TRBD1 (5 bases). Germline CDR1 MNHEY, CDR2 SVGEGT. V lost 2 bases and J 0 bases, leaving 11 bases between the germline ends. CDR3 size: 16 residues.